Below, one TCR beta chain is given with its context. Its cognate antigen has yet to be identified. Per-nucleotide qualities are absent, and no much larger clonotype sits a single base away. The immunoSEQ hsTCRB v3.0 assay was used at survey level resolution to sequence the TRB variable region. TRB sequencing targeted a depth of roughly 35,000-50,000 T-cell genomes per sample. An Illumina MiSeq with a v3 150-cycle kit was used to sequence the pooled TRB libraries. Per the authors' processing: Repertoire analysis ran in R within a reproducible Nextflow workflow covering QC, data transformation and analysis. LymphoSeq2, an R package for exploring AIRR-Seq data, was used to implement the custom analyses. After excluding a few samples that yielded fewer than 5000 total TRB sequences, 150 to 200 HIV repertoires remained for analysis. Among the roughly 200 retained HIV repertoires, approximately 57 were collected before ART initiation and approximately 130 were collected after ART initiation. Each repertoire was downsampled to 5000 TRB nucleotide sequences, and summary statistics were averaged across 100 downsampling iterations. The analysis kept only TRB sequences whose CDR3 regions were at least seven amino acids long. A Shannon entropy-derived clonality score and the Gini coefficient were used to measure diversity. In the repertoire networks, any two of the top 5000 CDR3 amino acid sequences were connected whenever the two sequences differed by an edit distance of one. Antigen specificity groups and MHC restriction were predicted for TRB CDR3 amino acid sequences with GLIPH2. To flag known associations with CMV, EBV, HIV or tissue antigens, CDR3 amino acid sequences were compared against VDJdb and McPAS-TCR. Pre-ART, post-ART and control groups were compared with Wilcoxon signed-rank tests and Holm-Bonferroni correction. The clones in this table, taken by TCRdb from immuneACCESS, are in-frame only. Not every clone is retained; where verified, under half of the shortfall comes from an unresolved V gene, and the cause of the rest is unknown. The V and J calls and clone size were taken over from that table, and D and trimming were inferred from the DNA. In all, the sample holds around 16,000 clones, and 78% of those were seen once. 13% of the sample is in the top ten clones.

The sample belongs to a study of long-term antiretroviral therapy in people with HIV (dated by TCRdb to between 2021 and 2023). A note on the overall study: Collection of the earliest samples took place about a decade ahead of the 2015 WHO recommendation for immediate ART, at a time when ART was typically delayed until CD4 counts fell. Of the roughly 30 participants with HIV, about a dozen were female. No cross-contamination during QIAcube processing was seen in test extractions of a monoclonal T-cell line run alongside 30 to 35 polyclonal samples. A retrospective serial study tested whether changes in peripheral blood TRB repertoire composition and diversity were associated with ART initiation and durable HIV suppression. A total of some 200 cryopreserved PBMC samples came from a few dozen adults with confirmed HIV infection and were collected serially over a mean of roughly six years (range 1-12).

Inclusion was restricted to participants for whom at least one PBMC sample before ART initiation and at least two post-ART samples were available. Treatment was received in the United States of America by all participants with HIV. Before DNA extraction, cryopreserved samples of about 0.9-11 million PBMC were thawed and then washed. At the time of the earliest PBMC sample, participants with HIV were aged between roughly 23 and 60 years. Each participant contributed PBMC samples from 1-4 timepoints before ART initiation and 2-8 timepoints after ART initiation, with a median of 7 samples. Serial HIV viral load, CD4+ T-cell count, ART history and demographic data were obtained for every participant. Genomic DNA was extracted from unsorted PBMC with a Qiagen kit on a QIAcube, with processing performed in batches of 12 samples. Paper-wide results and their limitations: At every time point, the repertoire was dominated by expanded TRB clones first identified before ART initiation, although this dominance fluctuated and, in many PLHIV, declined after ART. Compared with controls, HIV repertoires had narrower CDR3 length ranges, and the network structure pointed to an antigen-experienced repertoire that shifted only slightly toward naive after ART. Because cell numbers in pre-ART samples were limited, unsorted PBMC were profiled instead of sorted CD4+ and CD8+ T cells. Starting ART was linked to a significant rise in TRB diversity, yet even after long-term ART the diversity remained significantly lower than in transplant donor controls. Inferences about post-ART repertoire changes are limited because no data were available on ART adherence, viral resistance or therapy changes. The samples span the years 2004 to 2017, and the ART regimens used may be less effective than current regimens. Limited PBMC availability meant only the TCR beta chain was sequenced, without alpha chain pairing.

The receptor was isolated from a woman in her 40s with HIV. The sample consisted of unsorted PBMCs, taken more than 3.1 years after starting antiretroviral therapy.

CDR3 reads: CASSEDWGTGHTEAFF. The DNA sequence reads TGTGCCAGCAGTGAAGATTGGGGGACAGGGCACACTGAAGCTTTCTTT. The V gene is TRBV6-1 and the J gene is TRBJ1-1; TRBD1 agrees with 9 junctional bases. The germline V gene specifies MNHNS as CDR1 and SASEGT as CDR2. Relative to germline, V is missing 1 base and J is missing 3 bases, with 6 bases of the junction outside any gene match. Reading from cysteine to phenylalanine, the CDR3 counts 16 amino acids. Just the 48-base CDR3 DNA is kept, in frame starting at base 1.